In its sample, the clone carrying this TCR beta chain was seen a few times. Its antigen remains unidentified. This sample was included in a study of naive and memory T cell subsets. Two oligonucleotides, mixed equimolar, formed the beta constant-region primer covering TRBC1 and TRBC2. The ligated cDNA underwent four PCR rounds using SP2 and nested alpha and beta constant-region primers. Via MiXCR, TCRdb re-called the UMI-ligation and nested PCR reads, giving one row per CDR3 protein. The repertoire consists of around 140,000 distinct CDR3 sequences, with more than 15% occurring once and the leading ten covering around 0.63%. Overall study findings and caveats: Naive and memory subsets had different power law exponents for TCR abundance. Possibly reflecting memory cells re-expressing CD45RA, a few larger clonotypes occurred in naive repertoires, especially CD8.

The CDR3 consists of 12 residues. V was cut by 4 bases and J by 6 bases, with 11 bases left in between. Germline V gene lookup returns CDR1 SQVTM and CDR2 ANQGSEA. This receptor was obtained from a human donor in good health. V and J are TRBV29-1 and TRBJ2-3; D uncertain. The sequenced sample consisted of naive CD8+ T cells from blood. DNA of the CDR3: TGCAGCGTTGTTCCCCTCGGGGATACGCAGTATTTT. It yields the protein CSVVPLGDTQYF.